The entry below gives a single TCR beta chain sequence along with its context. The CDR3 has 16 residues. Trimming at V came to 4 bases and at J to 9 bases, leaving 13 bases not matched to a gene. Per the germline V gene, CDR1 is KGHSH and CDR2 is LQKENI. The data belong to a study of blood T cell repertoires in COVID-19. Study at large: Some COVID-19 samples were acute and others convalescent; all came from the United States, Italy and Spain.

Methods used by the authors: Using reference gene primer amplification, nucleated cell counts were estimated. Some clones are missing from TCRdb's copy, which holds only in-frame ones; the method was immunoSEQ multiplex PCR. V, J and clone size are those of that table, while D and trimming were read from the DNA. The sample holds just over 150,000 clones, roughly 82% seen once. The receptor's source is a woman between 40 and 50 years old with COVID-19, enrolled during active disease. The chain combines TRBV18 with TRBJ2-1; TRBD1 aligns across 9 bases. Sample: peripheral blood. The CDR3 is CASSRTDRGSQGEQFF. In nucleotides, the CDR3 is TGTGCCAGCTCACGAACGGACAGGGGATCCCAGGGTGAGCAGTTCTTC. Drawing the rest from reference TRBV18 and TRBJ2-1, the complete variable domain is NAGVMQNPRHLVRRRGQEARLRCSPMKGHSHVYWYRQLPEEGLKFMVYLQKENIIDESGMPKERFSAEFPKEGPSILRIQQVVRGDSAAYFCASSRTDRGSQGEQFFGPGTRLTVL.